The T cell receptor (beta chain) under discussion was sequenced for a study of CXCR3-negative and CXCR3-positive naive CD8 T cells. The study's findings and limits: Whereas both naive subsets had comparably high diversity, memory CD8+ cells had much lower diversity. For CXCR3-positive naive cells, TRB CDR3s were more hydrophobic than those of CXCR3-negative naive cells. Unlike memory cells, which differed, naive CXCR3-negative and CXCR3-positive cells had similar TRBV-TRBJ usage.

On this clonotype itself: Its cognate antigen is unknown.

CDR1 and CDR2 from the germline V gene are MDHEN and SYDVKM. The length of the CDR3 is 14 residues. Through 5' RACE with UMI labels, the TRB cDNA libraries were prepared. Following a re-call of the 5' RACE reads, TCRdb has one entry per CDR3 protein and lacks DNA. This table holds some 85,000 distinct CDR3 sequences. The sample taken for sequencing was naive CXCR3+ CD8+ T cells from blood. This sample's subset: CD45RO-CCR7+CD27+CD95- naive CD8+ T cells expressing CXCR3 (TNR3+). The source of this sequence is a human donor in good health. Some clones in this sample may be carry-over from other donors' samples. The rearrangement joins TRBV28 to TRBJ2-7; checking the TCRdb D call of TRBD2 is not possible without DNA. Here the CDR3 reads CASISSGRRNEQYF.